These 10 T cell receptor beta chains were sequenced from one sample in a study of shared clonotypes between healthy human individuals. The repertoire was sequenced with immunoSEQ multiplex PCR; TCRdb's copy has only in-frame clones and lacks some. The sample carries 850,000 to 1,100,000 clones, roughly 77% recorded once. The material sequenced was memory CD4+ T cells from PBMCs. The subset denotes: CD45RA-negative fraction. These receptor sequences come from a man between 18 and 29 years old in good health. Some clones in this sample may be carry-over from other donors' samples.

The chain uses TRBV28 and TRBJ1-2; maybe TRBD1 (6 bases). The CDR3 spans 14 residues. Germline assignment: CDR1 MDHEN and CDR2 SYDVKM. Trimming removed 3 bases at V and 3 bases at J, with 11 bases between. The CDR3 region is CASSFGGADYGYTF. CDR3 in DNA: TGTGCCAGCAGTTTCGGGGGCGCGGACTATGGCTACACCTTC.

The chain uses TRBV6-6 and TRBJ2-1; 10 bases align to TRBD2. The CDR3 has 15 amino acids. Trimming cost V 7 bases and J 4 bases; bases outside gene matches: 7. The germline gives CDR1 MNHNY, CDR2 SVGAGI (reference sequence). CDR3 region: CASTEGTSVYNEQFF. CDR3 coding DNA: TGTGCCAGCACCGAGGGGACTAGCGTGTACAATGAGCAGTTCTTC.

The chain carries TRBV9 and TRBJ2-1; 14 bases line up with TRBD2. The CDR3 is made up of 18 amino acids. The germline gives CDR1 SGDLS, CDR2 YYNGEE. V shed 1 base and J 9 bases; nucleotides not matched to a gene: 12. CDR3 DNA sequence: TGTGCCAGCAGCGTAAGAGGGACTAGCGGGGGATACATGCGTGAGCAGTTCTTC. Its protein is CASSVRGTSGGYMREQFF.

The chain links TRBV28 to TRBJ2-7; maybe TRBD2 (5 bases). Trimming pared 5 bases from V and 1 base from J, leaving 9 bases between. CDR1 is MDHEN and CDR2 is SYDVKM in the germline V gene. The CDR3 is 13 amino acids. The CDR3 region is CASSRGVSYEQYF. DNA of the CDR3: TGTGCCAGCAGTCGGGGAGTGTCCTACGAGCAGTACTTC. Complete variable domain (other parts from reference TRBV28 and TRBJ2-7): DVKVTQSSRYLVKRTGEKVFLECVQDMDHENMFWYRQDPGLGLRLIYFSYDVKMKEKGDIPEGYSVSREKKERFSLILESASTNQTSMYLCASSRGVSYEQYFGPGTRLTVT.

The chain joins TRBV7-6 to TRBJ2-2; D is ambiguous. Trimming took off 5 bases at V and 9 bases at J, with 16 bases between the two ends. This CDR3 region has 14 residues. CDR1 SGHVS and CDR2 FNYEAQ come from the germline V gene. The CDR3 reads CASSLALGMRELFF. The DNA for the CDR3 is TGTGCCAGCAGCCTCGCGCTAGGGATGAGGGAGCTGTTTTTT. Using reference TRBV7-6 and TRBJ2-2 for the parts outside the CDR3, the full variable domain is GAGVSQSPRYKVTKRGQDVALRCDPISGHVSLYWYRQALGQGPEFLTYFNYEAQQDKSGLPNDRFSAERPEGSISTLTIQRTEQRDSAMYRCASSLALGMRELFFGEGSRLTVL.

J is TRBJ1-2 and V is TRBV5-8; D gene unclear. Per the germline V gene, CDR1 is SGHTS and CDR2 is YDEGEE. The CDR3 has 10 amino acids. V lost 2 bases and J 7 bases, leaving 3 bases between the germline ends. CDR3 in DNA: TGTGCCAGCAGCTTTGGTGGCTACACCTTC. This gives the protein CASSFGGYTF.

J is TRBJ1-1 and V is TRBV6-6; tentative D call: TRBD1 (5 bases). Germline loops: CDR1 MNHNY, CDR2 SVGAGI (reference sequence). The germline V and J ends were trimmed by 9 bases and 3 bases, with 20 bases remaining between them. The CDR3 spans 15 residues. DNA of the CDR3: TGTGCCAGTGTCAAGCACCAAAGGGGCGACACTGAAGCTTTCTTT. Protein product: CASVKHQRGDTEAFF.

The chain uses TRBV6-4 and TRBJ2-3; D possibly corresponds to TRBD1 (5 bases). CDR1 is MRHNA and CDR2 is SNTAGT in the germline V gene. Trimming stripped 10 bases from V and 3 bases from J, with 17 bases between. This CDR3 is built from 14 residues. CDR3 region: CATRLRAVTDTQYF. CDR3 nucleotides: TGTGCCACAAGGCTCAGGGCCGTAACAGATACGCAGTATTTT.

The V gene is TRBV7-3, the J gene TRBJ2-2, with D perhaps matching TRBD1 (5 bases). V was cut by 5 bases and J by 3 bases, with 10 bases left in between. This CDR3 region has 14 residues. Germline V gives CDR1 SGHTA, CDR2 FQGTGA. CDR3 sequence: CASSAGMDTGELFF. CDR3 sequence (DNA): TGTGCCAGCAGCGCAGGGATGGACACCGGGGAGCTGTTTTTT.

The chain recombines TRBV9 with TRBJ1-1; D might be TRBD1 (6 bases). This CDR3 is 17 amino acids long. Germline CDR1 is SGDLS and CDR2 is YYNGEE. V lost 3 bases, J lost 6 bases, and 24 bases lay in between. CDR3 nucleotide sequence: TGTGCCAGCAGCGGGATAGGGGGGACTCCCCATCGGGCTGAAGCTTTCTTT. This gives the protein CASSGIGGTPHRAEAFF.